Listed here are 20 T cell receptor beta chains from one sample, sequenced in a study of shared clonotypes between healthy human individuals. Assay: immunoSEQ multiplex PCR; the TCRdb copy retains only in-frame clones and omits some. The table lists some 1 million clones, under 80% of them singletons. Specimen: memory CD4+ T cells sorted from blood. Stated subset: CD45RA-negative fraction. Receptors originate from a man aged 18 to 29 in good health.

The gene calls are TRBV18 and TRBJ2-7; no clear D. CDR3 length: 18 residues. V lost 4 bases, J lost 3 bases, and 25 bases lay in between. Germline CDR1 KGHSH, CDR2 LQKENI. The CDR3, as DNA: TGTGCCAGCTCACATCCGACGACGCACGAACTTAGAATCTACGAGCAGTACTTC. Its protein is CASSHPTTHELRIYEQYF.

This sequence joins TRBV5-1 and TRBJ1-4, with no clear D. Germline V gives CDR1 SGHRS, CDR2 YFSETQ. With 4 bases removed from V and 3 bases from J, the gap between germline ends came to 7 bases. This CDR3 has 13 residues. The CDR3, as DNA: TGCGCCAGCAGCATCGGACCTAATGAAAAACTGTTTTTT. Translation: CASSIGPNEKLFF.

Remarks on this clone: Only one base separates this from a far larger clonotype, so it likely reflects a read error. This sample also contains other DNA sequences that code for the same CDR3. This chain uses TRBV2 with TRBJ1-5; maybe TRBD1 (5 bases). In germline, CDR1 is SNHLY, CDR2 FYNNEI. The germline V and J ends were trimmed by 7 bases and 0 bases, with 7 bases remaining between them. This CDR3 region has 13 residues. CDR3 in amino acids: CASKTDSNQPQHF. The CDR3 DNA follows: TGTGCCAGCAAGACAGATAGCAATCAGCCCCAGCATTTT.

The chain links TRBV29-1 to TRBJ2-1; possibly TRBD1 or TRBD2 for D (6 bases each). The CDR3 extends over 14 amino acids. Germline assignment: CDR1 SQVTM and CDR2 ANQGSEA. V lost 4 bases and J 6 bases, leaving 16 bases between the germline ends. The DNA for the CDR3 is TGCAGCGTTGCTTGGGGGGCCCTCTTCAATGAGCAGTTCTTC. Its protein product is CSVAWGALFNEQFF.

This chain links TRBV2 with TRBJ2-7; 9 bases line up with TRBD2. J lost 0 bases, V lost 10 bases, and 7 bases had no gene match. CDR3 length: 14 amino acids. Looked up from germline, CDR1 is SNHLY and CDR2 is FYNNEI. This CDR3 is CATKPSGNSYEQYF. The CDR3 DNA reads as TGTGCCACCAAACCTAGCGGGAACTCCTACGAGCAGTACTTC.

The rearrangement uses TRBV7-9 and TRBJ2-3; TRBD2 is a possible D gene (6 bases). In germline, CDR1 is SEHNR, CDR2 FQNEAQ (reference sequence). The CDR3 is made up of 14 amino acids. The V and J ends lost 4 bases and 0 bases respectively, with 8 bases between them. The CDR3 loop is CASSYSGSTDTQYF. CDR3 bases: TGTGCCAGCAGCTATAGCGGTAGCACAGATACGCAGTATTTT.

The chain couples TRBV18 to TRBJ2-3, with TRBD1 identical over 10 bases. This CDR3 is built from 18 residues. The J segment lost 2 bases and the V segment lost 0 bases, leaving 8 bases of the junction unmatched. Per the germline V gene, CDR1 is KGHSH and CDR2 is LQKENI. The CDR3 sequence is CASSPPDRGQVHTDTQYF. CDR3 sequence (DNA): TGTGCCAGCTCACCACCTGACAGGGGGCAGGTACACACAGATACGCAGTATTTT.

The chain is built from TRBV5-4 and TRBJ1-4, with 7 bases fitting TRBD1. Germline V gene sequence: CDR1 SGHNT, CDR2 YYREEE (reference sequence). Trimming cost V 3 bases and J 3 bases; bases outside gene matches: 8. The CDR3 has 16 residues. The CDR3 region is CASSSTGLGANEKLFF. CDR3 nucleotides: TGTGCCAGCAGCTCGACAGGGTTGGGCGCTAATGAAAAACTGTTTTTT. Supplemented by reference TRBV5-4 and TRBJ1-4, the full variable domain reads ETGVTQSPTHLIKTRGQQVTLRCSSQSGHNTVSWYQQALGQGPQFIFQYYREEENGRGNFPPRFSGLQFPNYSSELNVNALELDDSALYLCASSSTGLGANEKLFFGSGTQLSVL.

The genes are TRBV7-9 and TRBJ1-2, with D maybe TRBD1 (6 bases). Trimming removed 3 bases from V and 4 bases from J, with 12 bases in between. Germline CDR1 and CDR2: SEHNR and FQNEAQ (reference sequence). This CDR3 is built from 14 residues. CDR3 DNA: TGTGCCAGCAGCTTGTCAGGGGTCTCCTATGGCTACACCTTC. Translated, it gives CASSLSGVSYGYTF.

V gene TRBV6-6 combines with J gene TRBJ1-5; weak D call: TRBD1 (6 bases). Germline-derived CDR1 and CDR2 are MNHNY and SVGAGI (reference sequence). Trimming left V 5 bases short and J 6 bases short, with 14 bases between. The CDR3 covers 14 residues. CDR3 amino acids: CASSDARGGQPQHF. The CDR3, as DNA: TGTGCCAGCAGTGATGCAAGGGGGGGTCAGCCCCAGCATTTT.

The chain employs TRBV25-1 and TRBJ2-2; 10 nucleotides align to TRBD1. CDR1 and CDR2 from the germline V gene are MGHDK and SYGVNS. J was trimmed by 4 bases and V by 4 bases; bases with no gene match: 6. This CDR3 is built from 16 residues. For the CDR3, the DNA is TGTGCCAGCAGTGGGGGACAGGGGATAGGCACCGGGGAGCTGTTTTTT. It is translated as CASSGGQGIGTGELFF. Full variable domain (missing parts from reference TRBV25-1 and TRBJ2-2): EADIYQTPRYLVIGTGKKITLECSQTMGHDKMYWYQQDPGMELHLIHYSYGVNSTEKGDLSSESTVSRIRTEHFPLTLESARPSHTSQYLCASSGGQGIGTGELFFGEGSRLTVL.

DNA for the CDR3: TGTGCCAGCAATCTGGGGACAGGGGGCTTCATGAACACTGAAGCTTTCTTT. This codes for CASNLGTGGFMNTEAFF. The chain links TRBV5-6 to TRBJ1-1; 12 bases are a match to TRBD1. The CDR3 has 17 amino acids. Per the germline V gene, CDR1 is SGHDT and CDR2 is YYEEEE. The V gene end was trimmed by 6 bases and the J gene end by 0 bases; junction bases not matched to a gene: 9.

V and J are TRBV7-2 and TRBJ1-3, with TRBD1 as a possible D gene (5 bases). The CDR3 extends over 16 amino acids. From germline, CDR1 is SGHTA and CDR2 FQGNSA. Trimming cost V 5 bases and J 0 bases, with 14 bases left between them. The CDR3 bases are TGTGCCAGCAGCCTCGGGGGGGTCTTCTCTGGAAACACCATATATTTT. Translating gives CASSLGGVFSGNTIYF.

This clone was seen more than once but under ten times. This chain uses TRBV7-2 with TRBJ1-1; maybe TRBD1 (5 bases). Germline V gene sequence: CDR1 SGHTA, CDR2 FQGNSA. Trimming removed 5 bases from V and 3 bases from J, with 16 bases in between. The CDR3 has 15 amino acids. The CDR3 DNA reads as TGTGCCAGCAGCCCCTTGCTGGGGGGGGACACTGAAGCTTTCTTT. Protein: CASSPLLGGDTEAFF.

The chain uses TRBV5-1 and TRBJ2-1; 11 nucleotides agree with TRBD2. The length of the CDR3 is 14 residues. CDR1 is SGHRS, CDR2 YFSETQ, per germline. V trimming: 7 bases; J trimming: 8 bases; junction bases outside the gene matches: 8. The CDR3 nucleotides are TGCGCCAGCCAGGGTGGACTAGCGGGTCATGAGCAGTTCTTC. This gives the protein CASQGGLAGHEQFF.

In its sample, this clone was seen once. This rearrangement joins TRBV5-4 to TRBJ1-4, with D hard to call. V lost 2 bases and J 7 bases, leaving 12 bases between the germline ends. Germline V CDR1 and CDR2: SGHNT, YYREEE (reference sequence). This CDR3 has 14 amino acids. The CDR3 DNA reads as TGTGCCAGCAGCTTCCCCCAAAACCCTGAAAAACTGTTTTTT. This translates into CASSFPQNPEKLFF.

On this clone itself: Different DNA sequences within this sample yield the same CDR3. The genes are TRBV19 and TRBJ2-2; 13 positions match TRBD2. The V segment lost 4 bases and the J segment 8 bases; nucleotides outside the gene matches: 4. The germline V gene encodes CDR1 LNHDA and CDR2 SQIVND (reference sequence). This CDR3 contains 15 residues. CDR3 coding DNA: TGTGCCAGTAGTACGGGGACTAGCGGGACTGGGGAGCTGTTTTTT. It translates to CASSTGTSGTGELFF.

The genes are TRBV19 and TRBJ2-6; no clear D gene. Between the trimmed V and J ends, which lost 1 base and 0 bases, there was a span of 19 bases. Germline V lookup: CDR1 LNHDA, CDR2 SQIVND (reference sequence). The length of the CDR3 is 20 residues. Here the CDR3 DNA reads TGTGCCAGTAGTATAGGAGCTCCGTCCACGGTTAGCTCTGGGGCCAACGTCCTGACTTTC. Translation: CASSIGAPSTVSSGANVLTF.

CDR3: CASSIVNSNQPQHF. The CDR3 DNA reads as TGTGCCAGTAGTATAGTAAATAGCAATCAGCCCCAGCATTTT. The chain couples TRBV19 to TRBJ1-5, with D uncertain. Germline values: CDR1 LNHDA, CDR2 SQIVND (reference sequence). Deletions cut 1 base from V and 0 bases from J, with 4 bases between. The CDR3 consists of 14 residues.

The J gene is TRBJ1-1, the V gene TRBV2, with D unresolved. The V and J ends lost 2 bases and 1 base respectively, with 5 bases between them. The length of the CDR3 is 13 residues. The germline V gene encodes CDR1 SNHLY and CDR2 FYNNEI. CDR3 sequence reads: CASSEQRNTEAFF. DNA of the CDR3: TGTGCCAGCAGTGAACAGCGGAACACTGAAGCTTTCTTT.